The 14 T cell receptor beta chains in this list originate from one sample, sequenced in a study of human T cells and chemical hapten exposure. TCRdb re-called the RACE reads through MiXCR, storing one row per CDR3 protein. The profile covers roughly 200,000 distinct CDR3 sequences, with about 25% appearing a single time and about 2.5% taken by the ten largest. Time point denoted: patch test 3, about 24 weeks after DPC sensitization. Treatment reported: therapeutic diphenylcyclopropenone sensitization with weekly scalp DPC. The material was whole blood, obtained in connection with sensitization to the hapten diphenylcyclopropenone (DPC). These receptors all come from a woman aged 40 to 50 with alopecia areata. Some clones in this sample may be carry-over from other donors' samples.

This clonotype showed up just a few times. This chain links TRBV28 with TRBJ2-7; 7 nucleotides line up with TRBD2. Germline CDR1 reads MDHEN; CDR2 reads SYDVKM. With 10 bases clipped from V and 4 bases from J, the junction kept 10 bases outside the gene matches. The CDR3 contains 13 residues. The CDR3 nucleotides are TGTGCCATTTCCCCCGGGGGGAAATACGAGCAGTACTTC. Protein product: CAISPGGKYEQYF. The full variable domain, completed using reference TRBV28 and TRBJ2-7, is DVKVTQSSRYLVKRTGEKVFLECVQDMDHENMFWYRQDPGLGLRLIYFSYDVKMKEKGDIPEGYSVSREKKERFSLILESASTNQTSMYLCAISPGGKYEQYFGPGTRLTVT.

This clonotype was seen many times. This chain joins TRBV28 and TRBJ2-3, with 8 bases fitting TRBD2. V shed 6 bases and J 2 bases; nucleotides not matched to a gene: 7. Germline CDR1 MDHEN, CDR2 SYDVKM. The CDR3 contains 15 residues. The CDR3 reads CASSPGTSVTDTQYF. CDR3 sequence (DNA): TGTGCCAGCAGCCCCGGGACTAGTGTCACAGATACGCAGTATTTT. The variable domain in full, completed from reference TRBV28 and TRBJ2-3, reads DVKVTQSSRYLVKRTGEKVFLECVQDMDHENMFWYRQDPGLGLRLIYFSYDVKMKEKGDIPEGYSVSREKKERFSLILESASTNQTSMYLCASSPGTSVTDTQYFGPGTRLTVL.

This clonotype was counted between two and nine times. The chain recombines TRBV7-2 with TRBJ2-1, with unresolved D. Germline V lookup: CDR1 SGHTA, CDR2 FQGNSA. The CDR3 extends over 13 amino acids. The V end lost 1 base, the J end lost 9 bases, and 10 bases lay between the germline ends. The DNA of the CDR3 is TGTGCCAGCAGCTTAGGGAGATATAGTGAGCAGTTCTTC. It codes for CASSLGRYSEQFF. Using reference TRBV7-2 and TRBJ2-1 for the parts outside the CDR3, the full variable domain is GAGVSQSPSNKVTEKGKDVELRCDPISGHTALYWYRQSLGQGLEFLIYFQGNSAPDKSGLPSDRFSAERTGGSVSTLTIQRTQQEDSAVYLCASSLGRYSEQFFGPGTRLTVL.

Only a few counts were recorded for this clonotype. The chain uses TRBV20-1 and TRBJ2-5; 7 bases are a match to TRBD2. Germline V gene lookup returns CDR1 DFQATT and CDR2 SNEGSKA (reference sequence). Germline trimming cut 6 bases from V and 2 bases from J; bases unmatched to any gene: 3. The CDR3 has 12 amino acids. Written as DNA, the CDR3 is TGCAGTGCCCGTAGCGGGCAAGAGACCCAGTACTTC. Protein: CSARSGQETQYF.

This sequence joins TRBV12-3 or TRBV12-4 and TRBJ2-2; 7 bases are a match to TRBD1. This CDR3 has 23 residues. V lost 6 bases, J lost 1 base, and 29 bases stayed unmatched. CDR3 nucleotides: TGTGCCAGCAGCCTTAGGGCGTTTCTTTTTAGTAGGGACCGGGACAGGAACACCGGGGAGCTGTTTTTT. This codes for CASSLRAFLFSRDRDRNTGELFF.

There are many counts of this clonotype. The chain uses TRBV6-6 and TRBJ2-7; possibly TRBD1 for D (5 bases). Deletions cut 0 bases from V and 6 bases from J, with 6 bases between. The CDR3 totals 12 residues. CDR1 is MNHNY and CDR2 is SVGAGI in the germline V gene (reference sequence). The CDR3 region is CASSYSTGEQYF. DNA of the CDR3: TGTGCCAGCAGTTACTCCACAGGCGAGCAGTACTTC.

The chain carries TRBV28 and TRBJ1-5; D remains ambiguous. Germline V gives CDR1 MDHEN, CDR2 SYDVKM. The CDR3 extends over 14 amino acids. With 1 base removed from V and 5 bases from J, the gap between germline ends came to 9 bases. CDR3 sequence: CASSLFEGDQPQHF. The DNA for the CDR3 is TGTGCCAGCAGTTTATTTGAGGGAGATCAGCCCCAGCATTTT.

This sequence joins TRBV12-3 or TRBV12-4 and TRBJ2-5; weak D call: TRBD2 (6 bases). Trimming left V 5 bases short and J 7 bases short, with 11 bases between. CDR3 length: 12 amino acids. This CDR3 reads CASSGDGGTQYF. CDR3 nucleotides: TGTGCCAGCAGTGGCGACGGGGGGACCCAGTACTTC.

J is TRBJ2-7 and V is TRBV12-3 or TRBV12-4, with 8 bases identical to TRBD2. J was trimmed by 3 bases and V by 6 bases; bases with no gene match: 4. CDR3 size: 13 residues. CDR3 loop: CASSGGGGYEQYF. CDR3 in DNA: TGTGCCAGCAGCGGGGGGGGGGGCTACGAGCAGTACTTC.

In this sample, this clonotype turned up a few times. The V gene is TRBV7-9, the J gene TRBJ2-7, with TRBD2 matching over 8 bases. Germline V gene data show CDR1 as SEHNR and CDR2 as FQNEAQ (reference sequence). The CDR3 is 14 amino acids. Germline trimming cut 3 bases from V and 6 bases from J; bases unmatched to any gene: 7. The DNA of the CDR3 is TGTGCCAGCAGCTTCGGACTAGCACCGGGCGAGCAGTACTTC. As protein: CASSFGLAPGEQYF.

This chain links TRBV20-1 with TRBJ2-1; 11 nucleotides agree with TRBD2. The germline CDR1 and CDR2 sequences are DFQATT and SNEGSKA (reference sequence). V dropped 4 bases and J dropped 6; count of bases not matched to a gene: 5. CDR3 size: 14 residues. The CDR3 nucleotides read TGCAGTGCTAATAGCGGGAGGGAGATCAATGAGCAGTTCTTC. This translates into CSANSGREINEQFF.

This chain links TRBV29-1 with TRBJ1-2; possible D gene TRBD1, 5 bases. The CDR3 has 14 residues. Between the trimmed V and J ends, which lost 2 bases and 4 bases, there was a span of 14 bases. Germline V gene sequence: CDR1 SQVTM, CDR2 ANQGSEA. The CDR3 DNA reads TGCAGCGTTGAAAGTGCCGGGACGGGCTATGGCTACACCTTC. Its protein is CSVESAGTGYGYTF.

The chain employs TRBV27 and TRBJ2-1; D remains ambiguous. Trimming shortened V by 8 bases and J by 5 bases, and 13 bases separated the two germline ends. This CDR3 has 13 amino acids. Germline V lookup: CDR1 MNHEY, CDR2 SMNVEV (reference sequence). This chain's CDR3 is CASAQLGDNEQFF. Written as DNA, the CDR3 is TGTGCCAGCGCCCAGCTGGGTGACAATGAGCAGTTCTTC.

V usage is TRBV20-1 and J usage is TRBJ2-5, with a tentative D call TRBD2 (7 bases). Between the trimmed V and J ends, which lost 1 base and 4 bases, there was a span of 28 bases. Germline V CDR1 and CDR2: DFQATT, SNEGSKA (reference sequence). The CDR3 loop spans 19 amino acids. Here the CDR3 DNA reads TGCAGTGCTAGAGGGGGAGGGCTGGGCGACAGGAATGGGGGAGAGACCCAGTACTTC. Protein product: CSARGGGLGDRNGGETQYF.